Sequencing of this T cell receptor (beta chain) was carried out in a study of OX40 agonist ivuxolimab in advanced cancers. Study-wide context: Aged roughly 23 to 80 with a mean of approximately 60 years, they were roughly 83% male. Three individuals attained partial responses, comprising one hepatocellular carcinoma case and two cutaneous melanoma cases.

Patients were excluded for autoimmune disease history or systemic immunosuppression. Blood draws occurred at baseline, cycle 4 day 1, and cycle 7 day 1. Assay: immunoSEQ multiplex PCR; the TCRdb copy retains only in-frame clones and omits some. The top ten clones hold about 2% of a sample with tens of thousands of clones, 75% to 85% of them seen once. Sample: CD4+ or CD8+ T cells sorted from blood, taken in a trial of the OX40 agonist ivuxolimab. This receptor was taken from an adult with an advanced solid tumor such as melanoma, head and neck, liver or kidney cancer.

The DNA of the CDR3 is TGTGCCACCAGCAGGAGAGAGACCCAGTACTTC. It codes for CATSRRETQYF. V gene TRBV15 combines with J gene TRBJ2-5; unclear D gene. Germline V gives CDR1 LNHNV, CDR2 YYDKDF (reference sequence). This CDR3 has 11 residues. V lost 3 bases, J lost 4 bases, and 3 bases lay in between.